This TCR beta chain came from a study of cytomegalovirus exposure and HLA in healthy donors (dated by TCRdb to the late 2010s). Notes on the research overall: In an earlier analysis of fewer than 750 of the donors, under 300 Gb of sequence data and approximately 120 million unique TCR beta sequences from 150 million to 200 million T cells were reported. An early release that covered roughly 600 HLA-typed donors contained approximately 300 gigabases of sequencing data and 85 million to 100 million unique TCR sequences. Of the roughly 410 genotyped donors, more than 75% were placed in the genetic ancestry cluster associated with self-reported Caucasian donors. The study was designed to test whether signatures of past pathogen exposure could be identified by cataloging public T cell receptors. Using immunosequencing, the study profiled T cell repertoires from around 670 subjects and related those repertoires to cytomegalovirus serostatus. Besides the first cohort of 666 subjects, a separate validation cohort made up of over 95 different subjects was used. To predict cytomegalovirus infection status, the study combined high-throughput TCR immunosequencing, statistical association of individual TCRs with disease status, and machine learning. A later analysis re-examined previously published TCR beta repertoires from 600 to 700 donors and added high-resolution HLA genotyping to investigate patterns of TCR occurrence. Rather than using new phenotypic data, the later analysis identified candidate immune exposures from TCR beta sequences and from how often those sequences occurred across donors. An earlier analysis of approximately 500 of the donors applied high-throughput TCR beta sequencing to assess whether each TCR beta V gene segment acted as functional or pseudogenic. Alongside the repertoire data, information on donor age, sex, ethnicity and CMV serostatus was compiled. A later genetic analysis took genome-wide SNP genotypes for about 55% of the 666 donors and used that subset as a discovery cohort. All discovery cohort repertoires had been generated on a single sequencing platform. Class I and class II HLA loci were covered by the typing at four-digit resolution. Typing coverage varied by locus: about 629-640 donors for A, B, C, DRB1 and DQB1; approximately 560 for DQA1; approximately 570 for DPA1; under 490 for DPB1. Four to six DR-DQ haplotypes were handled as single units for association and clustering, since linkage in the cohort was strong. Among roughly 370 genotyped donors of the cohort, an average of about 240,000 unique TCR beta nucleotide sequences were sequenced per donor, 15% to 20% of them non-productive. What the work shows at the level of the full study, not this receptor alone: A cluster of highly shared sequence variants was judged likely to be a technical artifact of the sequencing pipeline. Only TCR beta chains were sequenced in this cohort, and the absence of alpha or paired-chain data limited detectable features. Specific HLA alleles were associated with 15,000 to 20,000 TCR beta sequences at a false discovery rate of 0.05 in a later analysis. Roughly uniform sequencing depth across donors was assumed in presence/absence analyses, although this assumption may not hold. A later analysis found that most CMV-associated TCR beta chains appeared HLA-restricted, with HLA associations seemingly driven largely by CMV exposure. In the study, approximately 160 TCR beta chains were listed as associated with cytomegalovirus. A later analysis reported that several top co-occurrence clusters appeared linked to parvovirus B19, influenza, CMV and Epstein-Barr virus. According to a later genetic analysis, donors in an Asian-associated ancestry cluster had fewer N-insertions in productive TCRs than the approximately 630-donor mean. A further reported finding was that TCR beta sequences accurately predicted the HLA-A and HLA-B alleles for most subjects in the first cohort. Linkage disequilibrium might explain the correlated functional status among segregating V segments, but an unknown experimental factor could not be excluded. The only immune exposure information available for the cohort was CMV serostatus. An association between a missense DCLRE1C variant and V-gene and J-gene trimming of TCR beta chains was found in a later genetic analysis and replicated in an independent cohort. When HLA alleles, especially DR and DQ, strongly co-occurred, attributing TCR associations to individual alleles was difficult. A later analysis found that HLA-associated TCR beta chains were more clonally expanded and had lower generation probabilities than equally common non-associated chains. Because HLA typing was missing for some donors at each locus, association tests included only the typed subset. A few of the identified cytomegalovirus-associated TCR beta chains were confirmed in vitro to be specific for cytomegalovirus antigens. An earlier analysis of approximately 600 of the donors showed that most TCR beta V segments appeared in productive rearrangements either about 87% or about 30% of the time, which broadly matched IMGT annotations. The authors suggested that the approach could potentially be generalized to other disease states and immunological phenotypes. While some public TCRs were present in many individuals, most TCR sequences turned up only very rarely across donors. The 87-base-pair reads could not distinguish some IMGT-functional V segments, including TRBV6-2 and TRBV6-3, so those segments were excluded. Cytomegalovirus status was reported to be diagnosed by the classifier with high specificity and sensitivity in both the original and validation cohorts. Roughly 15 rarely observed V segments, including chromosome 9 orphons, were excluded from the earlier analysis of about 500 of the donors because counts were too low. In a later analysis, TCR association rates were found to vary across HLA loci, with the most associated TCRs seen for DRB1 alleles and the fewest for HLA-C alleles.

The cohort consisted of fewer than 700 healthy bone marrow donors. At the time of sampling, every cohort member was nominally healthy, though immune exposures that went unrecorded were likely present. The donor was CMV seropositive and belonged to the group of around 300 seropositive cohort members. A peripheral blood sample was provided by each donor, and peripheral blood mononuclear cells were used for TCR beta sequencing. The Qiagen DNeasy Blood Extraction Kit was used to extract genomic DNA from the blood cell samples. Inclusive of the bounding cysteine and phenylalanine, the CDR3 is 14 residues long. Only the CDR3 region is kept as DNA, spanning 42 bases read in frame from base 1. From V the trimming removes 6 bases and from J it removes 6 bases, while the gene matches leave 9 bases of the junction unaccounted for. The germline V gene sets CDR1 to ENHRY and CDR2 to SYGVKD. Comments on this clone: Its antigen has not been determined. Per-base quality was not reported, and no clone a single base away is much larger than it.

Library creation used the immunoSEQ multiplex PCR assay. For the multiplex PCR, a mixture combining 60 forward primers for TCR Vbeta segments and 13 reverse primers for TCR Jbeta segments was used. The CDR3 region of rearranged TCR beta genes was amplified from genomic DNA with a multiplex PCR assay. The amplified TCR beta libraries were sequenced on the Illumina HiSeq System as 87-base-pair reads. The source study handled its data this way. A later analysis counted approximately 84 million unique TCR beta chains across the 666 repertoires, and some 11 million of these chains were shared by at least two donors. Raw reads were error-corrected and collapsed into unique sequences by a nearest-neighbor algorithm in which closely related sequences were merged to remove PCR and sequencing errors. Alignment of CDR3 sequences to IMGT reference sequences was used to assign V, D and J gene segments. For a sequence to be retained, a match of at least six nucleotides was required to both a V gene segment and a J gene segment. Rearrangements were called productive when the CDR3 lacked stop codons and stayed in frame with V and J; all others were non-productive. Following IMGT convention, CDR3 was defined as the stretch from the second conserved V-encoded cysteine to the conserved J-encoded phenylalanine. In an earlier analysis of approximately 590 of the donors, sequences lacking an unambiguous match to a single V gene segment were excluded. In an earlier analysis of about 590 of the donors, a V segment was called functional when productive rearrangements were above 56.7%, and segregating when the standard deviation between donors exceeded 5%. A statistical classification framework was built to diagnose cytomegalovirus status from the catalog of TCR beta chain sequences. In a later analysis, TCR nucleotide sequences were compared against IMGT/GENE-DB human TR gene sequences so that V and J genes could be assigned. The TCRdist pipeline was used in a later analysis to assign CDR3 sequences and most-parsimonious VDJ recombination scenarios. In a later analysis, each TCR beta chain was defined by its CDR3 amino acid sequence together with its V-gene family, and reads without a unique V-gene family were excluded. In a later analysis, approximately 640 highly shared, low-generation-probability nucleotide sequences were removed to address suspected cross-contamination and a sequencing artifact. In a later analysis, a clonal expansion index was calculated for each public chain from normalized within-repertoire ranks of inferred template counts. A later analysis computed generation probabilities with a VDJ recombination model fitted to out-of-frame rearrangements, and checked the results against IGoR. In a later analysis, TCR-TCR, TCR-HLA and TCR-CMV co-occurrence was scored with hypergeometric tests, and a repertoire-size bias correction was applied to TCR pairs. A later analysis estimated false discovery rates by permuting HLA or CMV assignments 20 times. In a later analysis, co-occurring TCRs were grouped using DBSCAN, with TCRdist sequence similarity added in when clustering inside HLA-allele-positive subsets. For co-occurrence clustering, repertoires with fewer than 30,000 or more than 120,000 public chains were excluded, along with roughly five repertoires with anomalous nucleotide sharing. Drawn from immuneACCESS, this table holds only the in-frame rearrangements with V and J called that TCRdb kept. Clones are partly lost; checked studies trace under half to an unresolved V gene and leave the rest unexplained. That table furnishes V, J and clone size, whereas the DNA furnished D and trimming. This sample lists 95,000 to 150,000 clones; about four fifths were detected once. Around 9.1% of the sample is held by the ten biggest clonotypes.

This receptor chain uses TRBV10-3 and TRBJ2-7, and TRBD1 aligns with 9 junction nucleotides. This TCR derives from a woman aged 50 to 65 in good health and CMV-seropositive. Source material: PBMCs. The CDR3 has the sequence CAISPGQGTTEQYF. The nucleotide sequence reads as follows: TGTGCCATCAGCCCGGGACAGGGTACAACCGAGCAGTACTTC.